These 7 T cell receptor beta chains came from one sample sequenced in a study of CD8+CD57+ T cells in acquired aplastic anemia (dated by TCRdb to 2016 to 2019). The data were produced on an Illumina HiSeq 2000. Genomic DNA was used as template for profiling of TCR beta VDJ combinations and CDR3 sequences. TCRdb reworked the public reads: Q25 trimming with fastp, MiXCR clone assembly, productive beta chains retained. Entries that share a CDR3 protein sequence are merged under the most common genes and DNA. For this sample there are 75,000 to 80,000 distinct CDR3 sequences; around 70% appear just once. In total, the top ten clones hold approximately 81% of the sample. Flow cytometry had shown CD8+CD57+ cell expansion in the patients selected for sequencing. Sample: sorted CD4+, CD8+, or CD8+CD57+ T cells (not recorded which) from PBMCs. These receptors came from a human donor with aplastic anemia.

The chain uses TRBV20-1 and TRBJ1-1; no firm D call. The CDR3 is made up of 11 amino acids. V was trimmed by 6 bases and J by 4 bases, leaving 9 bases between them. CDR1 and CDR2 from the germline V gene are DFQATT and SNEGSKA (reference sequence). The chain's CDR3 is CSATVGTEAFF. In DNA form, the CDR3 reads TGCAGTGCGACGGTGGGCACTGAAGCTTTCTTT.

This clonotype was seen a few times. The chain links TRBV29-1 to TRBJ2-7; TRBD1 aligns across 7 bases. Germline V gene data show CDR1 as SQVTM and CDR2 as ANQGSEA. The V segment lost 6 bases and the J segment 5 bases; nucleotides outside the gene matches: 13. CDR3 length: 14 residues. The CDR3 is CSVITLQGSNEQYF. The CDR3 bases are TGCAGCGTGATAACTTTACAGGGGAGCAACGAGCAGTACTTC.

This clonotype was seen only once. The rearrangement joins TRBV5-4 to TRBJ2-2, with a weak D call TRBD1 (5 bases). Trimming left V 5 bases short and J 1 base short, with 12 bases between. This CDR3 comprises 15 residues. Germline V gene lookup returns CDR1 SGHNT and CDR2 YYREEE (reference sequence). The CDR3, as DNA: TGTGCCAGCAGTAGGGGTGTTAGGAACACCGGGGAGCTGTTTTTT. It is translated as CASSRGVRNTGELFF.

The chain links TRBV29-1 to TRBJ2-1, with 12 bases identical to TRBD2. Trimming took 7 bases from V and 7 from J; bases not matched to a gene: 11. The CDR3 runs to 15 residues. Per the germline V gene, CDR1 is SQVTM and CDR2 is ANQGSEA. This chain's CDR3 is CSAVGLAGGRNEQFF. Written as DNA, the CDR3 is TGCAGCGCTGTGGGGCTAGCGGGAGGGAGGAATGAGCAGTTCTTC.

The rearrangement joins TRBV2 to TRBJ1-6; D is unclear. Germline-derived CDR1 and CDR2 are SNHLY and FYNNEI. The germline V and J ends were trimmed by 2 bases and 7 bases, with 3 bases remaining between them. CDR3 size: 12 residues. The CDR3 sequence is CASSERNSPLHF. DNA of the CDR3: TGTGCCAGCAGTGAAAGGAATTCACCCCTCCACTTT.

About this clonotype: Its ends do not fully match the called genes, so a read error is possible. The V and J genes are TRBV10-2 and TRBJ2-5, with D possibly being TRBD2 (5 bases). The CDR3 totals 13 residues. The germline V gene encodes CDR1 WSHSY and CDR2 SAAADI. The CDR3 is CASTEGVQETQYF. CDR3 DNA sequence: TGCGCCAGCACTGAGGGCGTCCAAGAGACCCAGTACTTC.

This rearrangement joins TRBV20-1 to TRBJ2-3; tentatively, D is TRBD1 (6 bases). Germline CDR1 DFQATT, CDR2 SNEGSKA (reference sequence). The CDR3 sequence is 13 residues long. V lost 6 bases, J lost 5 bases, and 15 bases lay in between. The CDR3 is CSAMRGQRDTQYF. The CDR3 DNA reads as TGCAGTGCCATGCGCGGACAGCGAGATACGCAGTATTTT.